The 10 T cell receptor beta chains in this list originate from one sample, sequenced in a study of CD8+CD57+ T cells in acquired aplastic anemia. It was patients with CD8+CD57+ cell expansion by flow cytometry who were chosen for sequencing. It was genomic DNA that served as the template for profiling TCR beta VDJ and CDR3. TCRdb analysed the reads with MiXCR anew, one entry per CDR3 protein. The data show approximately 95,000 distinct CDR3 sequences, with 55% to 75% seen just once and 50% to 70% held by the top ten. Sequenced: sorted CD4+, CD8+, or CD8+CD57+ T cells (not recorded which) from PBMCs. The receptor set was obtained from a human donor with aplastic anemia.

The chain employs TRBV2 and TRBJ1-1; D gene unclear. V lost 6 bases to trimming and J lost 7 bases, with 12 bases between them. Germline V lookup: CDR1 SNHLY, CDR2 FYNNEI. The CDR3 extends over 12 amino acids. In DNA form, the CDR3 reads TGTGCCAGCAGCCCAGGACGGGGTGAAGCTTTCTTT. This encodes CASSPGRGEAFF.

This clonotype has only one observation. The V gene is TRBV19, the J gene TRBJ2-1; 12 bases map to TRBD2. Trimming took 7 bases from V and 9 from J; bases not matched to a gene: 13. Germline loops: CDR1 LNHDA, CDR2 SQIVND (reference sequence). This CDR3 is 16 amino acids long. As DNA, the CDR3 is TGTGCCAGTACCCTACTAGCGGGGGGCTCAGTTGCTGAGCAGTTCTTC. This sequence encodes CASTLLAGGSVAEQFF. Full variable domain (outside the CDR3, taken from reference TRBV19 and TRBJ2-1): DGGITQSPKYLFRKEGQNVTLSCEQNLNHDAMYWYRQDPGQGLRLIYYSQIVNDFQKGDIAEGYSVSREKKESFPLTVTSAQKNPTAFYLCASTLLAGGSVAEQFFGPGTRLTVL.

The chain carries TRBV2 and TRBJ2-7, with a weak D call TRBD2 (5 bases). Trimming took off 0 bases at V and 1 base at J, with 7 bases between the two ends. The CDR3 is 14 residues long. Germline V lookup: CDR1 SNHLY, CDR2 FYNNEI. As DNA, the CDR3 is TGTGCCAGCAGTGAAGCGCGAGGGTCCTACGAGCAGTACTTC. Protein sequence: CASSEARGSYEQYF.

The V call is TRBV6-1, the J call TRBJ1-4; a possible D gene is TRBD1 (5 bases). Germline V lookup: CDR1 MNHNS, CDR2 SASEGT. This CDR3 has 15 residues. V lost 4 bases and J lost 7, with 16 bases in between. Here the CDR3 DNA reads TGTGCCAGCAGTGTCCGAGGCGGGGGAGGTGAAAAACTGTTTTTT. As protein: CASSVRGGGGEKLFF.

V gene TRBV7-9 combines with J gene TRBJ1-2; TRBD1 might be the D (5 bases). The CDR3 sequence is 13 residues long. Germline CDR1 is SEHNR and CDR2 is FQNEAQ (reference sequence). V dropped 4 bases and J dropped 8 bases, with 14 bases sitting between them. The CDR3 coding sequence is TGTGCCAGCAGCTCTGGGGGAGGAAGAGGCTACACCTTC. Translation: CASSSGGGRGYTF.

The chain uses TRBV2 and TRBJ2-6; D is ambiguous. The CDR3 length is 14 residues. V dropped 3 bases and J dropped 0 bases, with 3 bases sitting between them. CDR1 and CDR2 from the germline V gene are SNHLY and FYNNEI. The CDR3 nucleotides are TGTGCCAGCAGTGAGAGCTCTGGGGCCAACGTCCTGACTTTC. It is translated as CASSESSGANVLTF.

The table lists this clonotype with a few counts. This rearrangement joins TRBV7-2 to TRBJ2-1, with a weak D call TRBD2 (6 bases). Between the trimmed V and J ends, which lost 4 bases and 5 bases, there was a span of 9 bases. Germline V gene data show CDR1 as SGHTA and CDR2 as FQGNSA. The CDR3 consists of 13 residues. The CDR3, as DNA: TGTGCCAGCAGCTCGGGGAGGAACAATGAGCAGTTCTTC. The encoded protein is CASSSGRNNEQFF.

Ten or more counts support this clonotype. The CDR3 region has the DNA TGCGCCAGCAGCAACCTAGCGGTTAGCTCCTACAATGAGCAGTTCTTC. It translates to CASSNLAVSSYNEQFF. The gene calls are TRBV4-1 and TRBJ2-1; 7 bases fit TRBD2. The CDR3 spans 16 residues. V dropped 5 bases and J dropped 0; count of bases not matched to a gene: 7. CDR1 and CDR2 (germline): MGHRA, YSYEKL.

The gene calls are TRBV19 and TRBJ1-1, with D possibly matching TRBD1 (5 bases). CDR1 and CDR2 (germline): LNHDA, SQIVND (reference sequence). The CDR3 is made up of 13 amino acids. The V and J ends lost 4 bases and 4 bases respectively, with 10 bases between them. The DNA for the CDR3 is TGTGCCAGTAGTAAGGGCAGGGTCACTGAAGCTTTCTTT. This encodes CASSKGRVTEAFF.

There are a few counts of this clonotype. The J gene is TRBJ2-6, the V gene TRBV15, with D possibly TRBD1 on 5 matching bases. CDR3 length: 14 residues. CDR1 is LNHNV and CDR2 is YYDKDF in the germline V gene (reference sequence). V was trimmed by 5 bases and J by 4 bases, leaving 9 bases between them. The CDR3: CATSPRAGANVLTF. CDR3 bases: TGTGCCACCAGCCCCAGGGCCGGGGCCAACGTCCTGACTTTC.